The rows below give T cell receptor beta chains drawn from one sample of a study of monozygotic twins with inflammatory bowel disease. TCRdb re-called the 5' RACE reads; every CDR3 protein appears as one record, without DNA. The sample features 80,000 or so distinct CDR3 sequences, with around 7.2% in its top ten. Sequencing was carried out using blood. The receptors here all came from a human donor with ulcerative colitis or Crohn's disease, or a healthy co-twin of an affected twin (not recorded which). The CDR3 runs from the conserved cysteine through the conserved F or W.

cdr3_length	v_call	j_call	cdr3_aa
15	TRBV20-1	TRBJ2-1	CSALNSWGVFNEQFF
11	TRBV11-2	TRBJ1-2	CASSWGYGYTF
17	TRBV6-5	TRBJ2-2	CASSNRGQSTNTGDLFF
16	TRBV20-1	TRBJ2-3	CSAPRRLAGLSDTQYF
12	TRBV20-1	TRBJ1-2	CSAPGALGGYTF
17	TRBV11-2	TRBJ2-6	CASSLATNSNGANVLTF
11	TRBV3-1	TRBJ1-1	CASSQEGEAFF
15	TRBV7-9	TRBJ1-2	CASSSTGAPNYGYTF
11	TRBV3-1	TRBJ1-1	CASSQAGEAFF
14	TRBV24-1	TRBJ2-2	CATSKGQNTGELFF
14	TRBV10-3	TRBJ2-3	CAISETGGTDTQYF
13	TRBV4-2	TRBJ2-1	CASITPGYNEQFF
15	TRBV18	TRBJ1-2	CASSPPSTGLYGYTF
13	TRBV7-9	TRBJ1-2	CASSSGHNYGYTF
13	TRBV6-5	TRBJ1-6	CASSIEYNSPLHF
19	TRBV11-1	TRBJ2-1	CASSLGLDGDFPSYNEQFF
14	TRBV28	TRBJ1-3	CASSSGTLGNTIYF
16	TRBV5-1	TRBJ2-3	CASSPDARVMADTQYF
13	TRBV29-1	TRBJ2-7	CSVGTGNSYEQYF
16	TRBV6-5	TRBJ1-2	CASSSIKTGEVYGYTF
15	TRBV27	TRBJ2-3	CASKFGTSRSDTQYF
16	TRBV5-1	TRBJ2-3	CASSPGTGRHTDTQYF
14	TRBV18	TRBJ1-5	CASSPLQDNQPQHF
13	TRBV20-1	TRBJ1-4	CSAKDTVEGKLFF
13	TRBV5-1	TRBJ1-2	CASSLAGGGGYTF
15	TRBV20-1	TRBJ1-5	CSAPGTGEYGQPQHF
14	TRBV18	TRBJ2-5	CASSPGQTQETQYF
14	TRBV5-1	TRBJ2-4	CASSLGQGTDIQYF
16	TRBV20-1	TRBJ1-2	CSARGTPGLNRGGYTF
14	TRBV6-6	TRBJ1-6	CASAWGNGDSPLHF
12	TRBV12-3/TRBV12-4	TRBJ1-2	CASSQGNYGYTF
18	TRBV4-1	TRBJ1-2	CASSQDLNRGPTNYGYTF
14	TRBV5-1	TRBJ1-1	CASSFQEGGTEAFF
13	TRBV27	TRBJ2-7	CASMPDGRYEQYF
14	TRBV20-1	TRBJ1-2	CSARDRETIYGYTF
16	TRBV5-8	TRBJ2-1	CASSFFRGASYNEQFF
13	TRBV20-1	TRBJ2-5	CSASLGRRGAQYF
14	TRBV19	TRBJ2-7	CASSMPAGNYEQYF
16	TRBV21-1	TRBJ2-3	CASSKWDRGISDTQYF
16	TRBV21-1	TRBJ2-1	CASSKGAGGQVNEQFF
16	TRBV6-1	TRBJ2-5	CASSDPGTAHQETQYF
13	TRBV5-6	TRBJ2-1	CARELISWHEQFF
14	TRBV27	TRBJ2-3	CASSLGLSTDTQYF
11	TRBV28	TRBJ2-7	CASSIFYEQYF
12	TRBV5-6	TRBJ2-3	CASSDNTDTQYF
15	TRBV11-3	TRBJ2-1	CASSFGWPRANEQFF
15	TRBV5-5	TRBJ2-1	CASSVRRGTYNEQFF
13	TRBV2	TRBJ2-7	CATRTGGTYEQYF
14	TRBV5-6	TRBJ2-2	CASSPLASTGELFF
14	TRBV5-1	TRBJ1-1	CASSLFDANTEAFF
13	TRBV18	TRBJ2-1	CASSPDSYNEQFF
13	TRBV20-1	TRBJ2-1	CSARVQAQGEQFF
14	TRBV7-9	TRBJ1-2	CASSLSYGSIGYTF
15	TRBV25-1	TRBJ1-6	CASSETGLSSSPLHF
16	TRBV29-1	TRBJ2-2	CSVGTSGGINTGELFF